This TCR beta chain derives from a study of cytomegalovirus exposure and HLA in healthy donors. It was with 60 Vbeta and 13 Jbeta primers that the PCR ran. TCRdb's copy holds only in-frame clones and misses some; the assay was immunoSEQ multiplex PCR. The table records around 120,000 clones, about 78% of them present only once. The sequenced material came from PBMCs. The origin of this receptor is a middle-aged woman in good health and CMV-seropositive.

This chain's CDR3 is CASSEGGRGSYEQYF. CDR3 DNA: TGTGCCAGCAGTGAAGGGGGCCGCGGATCCTACGAGCAGTACTTC. This chain joins TRBV2 and TRBJ2-7; D perhaps matches TRBD1 (5 bases). The V end was cut by 1 base, the J end by 1 base, with 11 bases between. The germline V gene has CDR1 SNHLY and CDR2 FYNNEI. This CDR3 is built from 15 residues.